This TCR beta chain was sequenced in a study of cytomegalovirus exposure and HLA in healthy donors. A remark on this clone: Its specificity is unknown.

The PCR contained 60 Vbeta and 13 Jbeta primers. Here immunoSEQ multiplex PCR was the method, and the copy in TCRdb shows in-frame clones only, minus some. The sample records 130,000 to 150,000 clones, roughly three quarters being singletons. V dropped 7 bases and J dropped 0 bases, with 12 bases sitting between them. CDR1 and CDR2 (germline): SQVTM, ANQGSEA. This CDR3 has 13 amino acids. General study findings and limits: A missense variant in DCLRE1C was later tied to TCR beta V- and J-gene trimming.

The chain has TRBV29-1 and TRBJ1-1; D is undetermined. The sequence was obtained from a woman aged 35 to 49 in good health and CMV-seropositive. The sequenced sample consisted of PBMCs. The CDR3 spells CSANPLMNTEAFF. CDR3 sequence (DNA): TGCAGCGCTAATCCTCTTATGAACACTGAAGCTTTCTTT.